Below are 30 T cell receptor beta chains sequenced from a single sample in a study of spatial heterogeneity in lung cancer. One entry per CDR3 protein, called by TCRdb with MiXCR from the 5' RACE reads. The sample shows 49,000 or so distinct CDR3 sequences, approximately 12% of them seen only once. As for time point: sample taken at primary tumor resection. Whole RNA from tumor, nontumor lung or frozen PBMC was sequenced unsorted. The material was PBMCs, obtained at surgery. These receptor sequences come from a female donor with early-stage non-small cell lung cancer.

This clonotype was detected a few times. CDR3 sequence (DNA): TGTGCCAGCAGCCAATTCCGGGACAGGGGGCCGAAGGAGCAGTACTTC. This codes for CASSQFRDRGPKEQYF. The chain is built from TRBV14 and TRBJ2-7, with 12 bases fitting TRBD1. Germline V CDR1 and CDR2: SGHDN, FVKESK. V shed 2 bases, J shed 7 bases, and the junction held 9 bases outside the gene matches. The CDR3 extends over 16 amino acids.

This chain links TRBV5-6 with TRBJ2-5, with D unresolved. V dropped 4 bases and J dropped 4 bases, with 11 bases sitting between them. Per the germline V gene, CDR1 is SGHDT and CDR2 is YYEEEE. The CDR3 has 13 residues. CDR3 nucleotide sequence: TGTGCCAGCAGCAGCCCGGGCCGAGAGACCCAGTACTTC. It specifies CASSSPGRETQYF.

This clonotype was observed many times. The V and J genes are TRBV5-1 and TRBJ2-3, with D unresolved. Trimming took off 4 bases at V and 2 bases at J, with 8 bases between the two ends. The germline gives CDR1 SGHRS, CDR2 YFSETQ. The CDR3 sequence is 13 residues long. This CDR3 reads CASSQENTDTQYF. CDR3 nucleotides: TGCGCCAGCAGCCAGGAAAACACAGATACGCAGTATTTT.

The chain is built from TRBV6-1 and TRBJ2-4; 10 positions match TRBD2. Trimming at V came to 8 bases and at J to 4 bases, leaving 5 bases not matched to a gene. Germline CDR1 is MNHNS and CDR2 is SASEGT. This CDR3 has 14 amino acids. The CDR3 spells CASFHSGGKNIQYF. As DNA, the CDR3 is TGTGCCAGCTTCCATAGCGGGGGGAAAAACATTCAGTACTTC.

This clonotype has just one count. This chain links TRBV19 with TRBJ2-2; D is uncertain. Trimming took 0 bases from V and 4 from J, leaving 6 bases between them. The CDR3 spans 14 residues. The germline CDR1 and CDR2 sequences are LNHDA and SQIVND (reference sequence). In nucleotides, the CDR3 is TGTGCCAGTAGTATAGATCGTCGCACCGGGGAGCTGTTTTTT. Its protein is CASSIDRRTGELFF. Together with reference TRBV19 and TRBJ2-2, the CDR3 gives the full variable domain: DGGITQSPKYLFRKEGQNVTLSCEQNLNHDAMYWYRQDPGQGLRLIYYSQIVNDFQKGDIAEGYSVSREKKESFPLTVTSAQKNPTAFYLCASSIDRRTGELFFGEGSRLTVL.

This clonotype was counted between two and nine times. The chain combines TRBV5-1 with TRBJ2-3, with TRBD2 matching over 7 bases. The V gene end was trimmed by 3 bases and the J gene end by 0 bases; junction bases not matched to a gene: 7. This CDR3 region has 16 residues. Looked up from germline, CDR1 is SGHRS and CDR2 is YFSETQ. CDR3 sequence reads: CASSSYSGSSTDTQYF. The CDR3, as DNA: TGCGCCAGCAGCTCCTATAGCGGGTCCAGCACAGATACGCAGTATTTT.

J is TRBJ2-1 and V is TRBV29-1; TRBD2 matches at 11 bases. With 5 bases clipped from V and 5 bases from J, the junction kept 11 bases outside the gene matches. Germline loops: CDR1 SQVTM, CDR2 ANQGSEA. The CDR3 loop spans 16 amino acids. CDR3 coding DNA: TGCAGCGTTTCGCTTACCCTAGCGGGGGGTGACAATGAGCAGTTCTTC. Its translation: CSVSLTLAGGDNEQFF.

This clonotype showed up many times. J is TRBJ2-5 and V is TRBV6-2 or TRBV6-3; D is unresolved. Per the germline V gene, CDR1 is MNHEY and CDR2 is SVGEGT. V lost 7 bases and J 0 bases, leaving 6 bases between the germline ends. The CDR3 extends over 12 amino acids. The CDR3 nucleotides read TGTGCCAGCAAGGTTTACCAAGAGACCCAGTACTTC. Amino acids: CASKVYQETQYF.

The chain carries TRBV14 and TRBJ1-4, with a weak D call TRBD1 (6 bases). The V end lost 1 base, the J end lost 3 bases, and 9 bases lay between the germline ends. Germline-derived CDR1 and CDR2 are SGHDN and FVKESK. The CDR3 is made up of 15 amino acids. In DNA form, the CDR3 reads TGTGCCAGCAGCCAAGTAACAGGGCCTAATGAAAAACTGTTTTTT. Its translation is CASSQVTGPNEKLFF.

The chain employs TRBV7-2 and TRBJ2-3; 7 nucleotides line up with TRBD2. The V and J ends lost 10 bases and 6 bases, in that order; junction bases with no gene match: 16. In germline, CDR1 is SGHTA, CDR2 FQGNSA. The CDR3 totals 15 residues. The CDR3 is CATEDGGRGLDTQYF. CDR3 DNA sequence: TGTGCCACCGAGGACGGGGGGAGAGGTTTGGATACGCAGTATTTT.

This clonotype was counted only a few times. The chain has TRBV25-1 and TRBJ1-6, with unresolved D. There are 14 residues in the CDR3. CDR1 and CDR2 from the germline V gene are MGHDK and SYGVNS. Trimming removed 6 bases at V and 2 bases at J, with 8 bases between. CDR3 sequence reads: CASSRTAYNSPLHF. The CDR3 region has the DNA TGTGCCAGCAGCAGGACCGCCTATAATTCACCCCTCCACTTT. Drawing the rest from reference TRBV25-1 and TRBJ1-6, the complete variable domain is EADIYQTPRYLVIGTGKKITLECSQTMGHDKMYWYQQDPGMELHLIHYSYGVNSTEKGDLSSESTVSRIRTEHFPLTLESARPSHTSQYLCASSRTAYNSPLHFGNGTRLTVT.

The rearrangement links TRBV12-3 or TRBV12-4 to TRBJ1-1; D ambiguous. The CDR3 is made up of 14 amino acids. V was shortened by 3 bases and J by 6 bases, with 14 bases between the two germline ends. In DNA form, the CDR3 reads TGTGCCAGCAGTTTTTCGTCCCCAATGGCTGAAGCTTTCTTT. Translated, it gives CASSFSSPMAEAFF.

This clonotype has at least ten counts. J is TRBJ1-4 and V is TRBV7-9, with 7 bases aligning to TRBD1. V was pared by 6 bases and J by 4 bases, with 5 bases of the junction left unmatched. Germline assignment: CDR1 SEHNR and CDR2 FQNEAQ (reference sequence). CDR3 size: 14 residues. CDR3 coding DNA: TGTGCCAGCAGTTCCGGGACAGATAATGAAAAACTGTTTTTT. It encodes CASSSGTDNEKLFF.

The rearrangement joins TRBV5-1 to TRBJ2-7; D is perhaps TRBD1 (5 bases). CDR3 length: 13 amino acids. Germline lookup yields CDR1 SGHRS and CDR2 YFSETQ. V gave up 1 base and J gave up 3 bases, with 8 bases separating them. CDR3 DNA sequence: TGCGCCAGCAGCTTGTTAGGGGACTACGAGCAGTACTTC. It specifies CASSLLGDYEQYF.

This clonotype was seen many times. The rearrangement links TRBV29-1 to TRBJ1-5; 10 nucleotides match TRBD1. J lost 11 bases, V lost 6 bases, and 13 bases had no gene match. Germline CDR1 is SQVTM and CDR2 is ANQGSEA. The CDR3 is made up of 14 amino acids. The CDR3 here is CSVNLGTGEGAQHF. Here the CDR3 DNA reads TGCAGCGTCAATCTCGGGACAGGGGAGGGGGCCCAGCATTTT.

This clonotype came up a few times. The chain has TRBV29-1 and TRBJ1-1; maybe TRBD1 (5 bases). V was trimmed by 3 bases and J by 0 bases, leaving 8 bases between them. CDR1 and CDR2 from the germline V gene are SQVTM and ANQGSEA. The CDR3 covers 13 residues. The CDR3 region is CSVDQGLNTEAFF. CDR3 coding DNA: TGCAGCGTTGATCAGGGCCTGAACACTGAAGCTTTCTTT.

This clonotype has only a few counts. V usage is TRBV12-3 or TRBV12-4 and J usage is TRBJ1-5, with D perhaps TRBD1 (6 bases). V lost 4 bases, J lost 4 bases, and 23 bases lay in between. The CDR3 has 18 residues. CDR3 residues: CASSSNPPWTVSNQPQHF. In DNA form, the CDR3 reads TGTGCCAGCAGTTCCAATCCTCCCTGGACAGTCTCTAATCAGCCCCAGCATTTT.

This clonotype appeared a few times. The chain combines TRBV7-9 with TRBJ2-3; possible D gene TRBD2, 6 bases. V lost 3 bases and J 4 bases, leaving 17 bases between the germline ends. Germline loops: CDR1 SEHNR, CDR2 FQNEAQ (reference sequence). The CDR3 has 16 residues. CDR3: CASSFFGDFRPDTQYF. Written as DNA, the CDR3 is TGTGCCAGCAGCTTTTTCGGGGACTTCCGGCCAGATACGCAGTATTTT.

In this sample, this clonotype turned up many times. The gene calls are TRBV29-1 and TRBJ1-1; D is unclear. V was shortened by 3 bases and J by 6 bases, with 8 bases between the two germline ends. CDR3 length equals 11 residues. Germline CDR1 reads SQVTM; CDR2 reads ANQGSEA. CDR3 loop: CSVDPGSEAFF. The CDR3 bases are TGCAGCGTTGACCCAGGATCTGAAGCTTTCTTT.

With regard to this clonotype: This may arise from a read error, as a much more abundant clone is one base away. This is likely a read error, given that the CDR3 carries no conserved phenylalanine or tryptophan at its end. V and J are TRBV2 and TRBJ2-3, with TRBD2 matching over 9 bases. V trimming: 0 bases; J trimming: 3 bases; junction bases outside the gene matches: 7. Germline assignment: CDR1 SNHLY and CDR2 FYNNEI. The CDR3 runs 17 residues. DNA of the CDR3: TGTGCCAGCAGTGAAGCCCCTGATAGCGGGGGAACAGATACGCAGTATCTT. Residues: CASSEAPDSGGTDTQYL.

The genes are TRBV4-2 and TRBJ1-2, with D perhaps matching TRBD1 (6 bases). This CDR3 has 14 amino acids. Trimming removed 0 bases from V and 5 bases from J, with 10 bases in between. Per the germline V gene, CDR1 is LGHNA and CDR2 is YNFKEQ. The CDR3: CASSQDRGFYGYTF. The CDR3 coding sequence is TGTGCCAGCAGCCAAGATAGGGGGTTTTATGGCTACACCTTC.

The rearrangement joins TRBV6-6 to TRBJ2-3; D uncertain. This CDR3 is 15 amino acids long. CDR1 is MNHNY, CDR2 SVGAGI, per germline (reference sequence). V was pared by 6 bases and J by 3 bases, with 16 bases between. CDR3 nucleotides: TGTGCCAGCAGCTCCGGGCGCCGGACGACAGATACGCAGTATTTT. Translation: CASSSGRRTTDTQYF.

This clonotype was seen ten or more times. The CDR3 loop reads CASSSWTSGGSTDTQYF. DNA of the CDR3: TGCGCCAGCAGCTCCTGGACTAGCGGGGGTAGCACAGATACGCAGTATTTT. The J gene is TRBJ2-3, the V gene TRBV5-1; 13 bases line up with TRBD2. This CDR3 contains 17 residues. From germline, CDR1 is SGHRS and CDR2 YFSETQ. Trimming at V came to 3 bases and at J to 0 bases, leaving 4 bases not matched to a gene.

This clonotype was detected only a few times. This sequence joins TRBV4-3 and TRBJ2-2, with D hard to call. The CDR3 sequence is 14 residues long. With 1 base removed from V and 3 bases from J, the gap between germline ends came to 6 bases. Germline V gene data show CDR1 as LGHNA and CDR2 as YSLEER. For the CDR3, the DNA is TGCGCCAGCAGCCAAGTTGCGGACACCGGGGAGCTGTTTTTT. Its protein is CASSQVADTGELFF.

At least ten counts were recorded for this clonotype. The chain is built from TRBV20-1 and TRBJ2-7; TRBD2 is a possible D gene (5 bases). CDR1 is DFQATT and CDR2 is SNEGSKA in the germline V gene (reference sequence). The CDR3 is 13 residues long. The CDR3 DNA sequence: TGCAGCGCCAGCTCGGGATTGTCCTACGAGCAGTACTTC. Translating gives CSASSGLSYEQYF.

This clonotype was seen ten or more times. This chain links TRBV20-1 with TRBJ2-7, with TRBD1 matching 7 bases. Trimming took 1 base from V and 2 from J; bases not matched to a gene: 5. Per germline, CDR1 DFQATT and CDR2 SNEGSKA (reference sequence). The CDR3 is made up of 14 amino acids. This CDR3 reads CSARGGGKTYEQYF. The CDR3 nucleotides are TGCAGTGCTAGAGGAGGGGGCAAAACCTACGAGCAGTACTTC.

A few counts support this clonotype. V gene TRBV6-5 combines with J gene TRBJ2-1; perhaps D is TRBD1 or TRBD2 (5 bases each). The length of the CDR3 is 14 residues. Germline V gene data show CDR1 as MNHEY and CDR2 as SVGAGI. The V end lost 4 bases, the J end lost 5 bases, and 12 bases lay between the germline ends. DNA for the CDR3: TGTGCCAGCAGTTCCTCCGGGGCCCACAATGAGCAGTTCTTC. The encoded protein is CASSSSGAHNEQFF.

This clonotype was recorded at least ten times. The chain is built from TRBV6-4 and TRBJ1-1; no reliable D call. V shed 2 bases and J shed 1 base, with 8 bases lying between them. CDR1 is MRHNA and CDR2 is SNTAGT in the germline V gene. The CDR3 spans 14 residues. CDR3 in amino acids: CASSDTVPNTEAFF. The CDR3 nucleotides are TGTGCCAGCAGTGACACAGTGCCGAACACTGAAGCTTTCTTT.

Ten or more counts support this clonotype. This chain uses TRBV12-3 or TRBV12-4 with TRBJ2-7; TRBD1 aligns across 7 bases. Trimming cost V 3 bases and J 1 base; bases outside gene matches: 3. There are 14 residues in the CDR3. CDR3: CASSFRQGSYEQYF. CDR3 DNA: TGTGCCAGCAGTTTCCGACAGGGTTCCTACGAGCAGTACTTC.

The V and J genes are TRBV7-9 and TRBJ2-1; D is possibly TRBD1 or TRBD2 (5 bases each). Germline V gene data show CDR1 as SEHNR and CDR2 as FQNEAQ (reference sequence). This CDR3 is 13 amino acids long. V lost 4 bases and J lost 5, with 9 bases in between. CDR3 bases: TGTGCCAGCAGCTCGGGGACCGACAATGAGCAGTTCTTC. Protein sequence: CASSSGTDNEQFF.